These 2 T cell receptor beta chains were sequenced from one sample in a study of shared clonotypes between healthy human individuals. TCRdb's copy holds only in-frame clones and misses some; the assay was immunoSEQ multiplex PCR. In the table there are about 730,000 clones, approximately 72% of which are singletons. The specimen sequenced was memory CD4+ T cells sorted from blood. Subset defined: CD45RA-negative fraction. Receptor source: a woman aged 25 to 39 in good health.

This chain joins TRBV18 and TRBJ2-2; possibly TRBD1 for D (6 bases). The V gene's germline CDR1 is KGHSH and CDR2 LQKENI. V dropped 0 bases and J dropped 7 bases, with 12 bases sitting between them. The CDR3 is made up of 15 amino acids. CDR3 bases: TGTGCCAGCTCACCACCGAACAGGGAGAACGGGGAGCTGTTTTTT. Translated, it gives CASSPPNRENGELFF.

The V and J genes are TRBV6-5 and TRBJ2-2, with 9 bases lining up with TRBD1. Germline CDR1 reads MNHEY; CDR2 reads SVGAGI. With 5 bases clipped from V and 7 bases from J, the junction kept 8 bases outside the gene matches. This CDR3 contains 15 residues. The CDR3 spells CASSGTGNVGGELFF. CDR3 in DNA: TGTGCCAGCAGTGGGACAGGGAATGTAGGCGGGGAGCTGTTTTTT.